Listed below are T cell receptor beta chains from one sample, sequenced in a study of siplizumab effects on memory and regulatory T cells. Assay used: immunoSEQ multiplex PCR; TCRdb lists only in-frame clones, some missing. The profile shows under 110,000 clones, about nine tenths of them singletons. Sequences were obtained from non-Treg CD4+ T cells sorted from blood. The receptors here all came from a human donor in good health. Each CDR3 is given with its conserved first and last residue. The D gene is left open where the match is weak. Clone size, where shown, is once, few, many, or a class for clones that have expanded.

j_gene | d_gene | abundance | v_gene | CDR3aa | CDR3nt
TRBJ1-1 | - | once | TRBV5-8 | CASSSRTWDTEAFF | TGTGCCAGCAGCTCCAGGACCTGGGACACTGAAGCTTTCTTT
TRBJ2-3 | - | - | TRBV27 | CVSSSPRGGASTDTQYF | TGTGTCAGCAGTTCCCCCCGGGGTGGCGCTAGCACAGATACGCAGTATTTT
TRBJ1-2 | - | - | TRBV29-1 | CSAARETVYGYTF | TGCAGCGCCGCCCGTGAGACGGTCTATGGCTACACCTTC
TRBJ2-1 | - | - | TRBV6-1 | CASREQGSSYNEQFF | TGTGCCAGCAGGGAGCAAGGTAGCTCCTACAATGAGCAGTTCTTC
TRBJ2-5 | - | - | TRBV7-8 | CASSSRKEEETQYF | TGTGCCAGCAGCTCGAGGAAGGAAGAAGAGACCCAGTACTTC
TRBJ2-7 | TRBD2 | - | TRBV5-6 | CASSWRGTGYEQYF | TGTGCCAGCAGCTGGCGGGGGACGGGGTACGAGCAGTACTTC
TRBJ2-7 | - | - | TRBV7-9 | CASSLGRVIERHSYEQYF | TGTGCCAGCAGCTTAGGTCGAGTTATCGAGCGGCACTCCTACGAGCAGTACTTC
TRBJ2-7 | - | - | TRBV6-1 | CASTGQLYEQYF | TGTGCCAGCACCGGACAGCTATACGAGCAGTACTTC
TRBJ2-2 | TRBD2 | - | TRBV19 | CASTKVLAGVDTGELFF | TGTGCCAGTACAAAGGTGTTGGCGGGAGTAGACACCGGGGAGCTGTTTTTT
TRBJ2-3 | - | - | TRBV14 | CASNPLQGRSAADTQYF | TGTGCCAGCAACCCGCTGCAGGGTCGGTCCGCTGCAGATACGCAGTATTTT
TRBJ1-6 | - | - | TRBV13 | CASSGRQELYNSPLHF | TGTGCCAGCAGCGGCCGACAGGAACTTTATAATTCACCCCTCCACTTT
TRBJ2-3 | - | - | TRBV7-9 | CASSLTGSTDTQYF | TGTGCCAGCAGCTTAACGGGCAGCACAGATACGCAGTATTTT
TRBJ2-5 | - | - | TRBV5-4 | CASSLEQRETQYF | TGTGCCAGCAGCTTGGAACAGCGGGAGACCCAGTACTTC
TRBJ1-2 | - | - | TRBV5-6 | CASSLWVPEYGYTF | TGTGCCAGCAGCTTGTGGGTACCGGAGTATGGCTACACCTTC
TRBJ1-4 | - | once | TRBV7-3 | CASSSGPGEKLFF | TGTGCCAGCAGCTCGGGACCGGGAGAAAAACTGTTTTTT
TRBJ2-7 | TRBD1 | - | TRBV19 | CASSVKGALEQYF | TGTGCCAGTAGCGTGAAGGGGGCACTTGAGCAGTACTTC
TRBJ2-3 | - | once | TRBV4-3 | CASSQNRGTKTQYF | TGCGCCAGCAGCCAGAACAGGGGGACTAAAACGCAGTATTTT
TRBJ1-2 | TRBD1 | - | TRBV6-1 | CASSEAVGTDYGYTF | TGTGCCAGCAGTGAAGCGGTGGGGACAGACTATGGCTACACCTTC
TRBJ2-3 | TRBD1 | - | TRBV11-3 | CATGQGSTDTQYF | TGTGCCACTGGACAGGGGAGCACAGATACGCAGTATTTT
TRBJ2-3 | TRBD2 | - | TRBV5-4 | CASSPGGVTDTQYF | TGTGCCAGCAGCCCTGGGGGGGTCACAGATACGCAGTATTTT
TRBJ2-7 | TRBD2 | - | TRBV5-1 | CASSLGPTGLAYEQYF | TGCGCCAGCAGCTTGGGCCCCACGGGACTAGCCTACGAGCAGTACTTC
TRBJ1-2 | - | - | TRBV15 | CATSRGGAPTNYGYTF | TGTGCCACCAGCAGAGGGGGGGCCCCCACTAACTATGGCTACACCTTC
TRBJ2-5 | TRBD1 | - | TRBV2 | CASRDNRGYQETQYF | TGTGCCAGCAGAGACAACAGGGGGTACCAAGAGACCCAGTACTTC
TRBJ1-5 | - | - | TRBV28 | CASSSQGSANQPQHF | TGTGCCAGCAGCTCCCAGGGGAGTGCCAATCAGCCCCAGCATTTT
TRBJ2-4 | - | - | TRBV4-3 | CASSQTPAKNIQYF | TGCGCCAGCAGCCAAACCCCAGCCAAAAACATTCAGTACTTC
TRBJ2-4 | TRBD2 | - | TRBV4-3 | CASSQTGLDQRRQYF | TGCGCCAGCAGCCAAACAGGACTAGATCAGCGTCGTCAGTACTTC
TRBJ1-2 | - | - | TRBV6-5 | CASSYSRQKNYGYTF | TGTGCCAGCAGTTACTCGCGACAGAAAAACTATGGCTACACCTTC
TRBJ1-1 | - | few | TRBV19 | CASSIEQGRANTEAFF | TGTGCCAGTAGTATAGAACAGGGTAGGGCGAACACTGAAGCTTTCTTT
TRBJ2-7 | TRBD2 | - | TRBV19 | CASSIEGASGTYEQYF | TGTGCCAGTAGTATAGAGGGGGCTAGCGGGACCTACGAGCAGTACTTC
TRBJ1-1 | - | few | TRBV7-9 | CASSQTGNTEAFF | TGTGCCAGCAGCCAGACAGGGAACACTGAAGCTTTCTTT
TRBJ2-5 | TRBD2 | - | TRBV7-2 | CASSLLAGGLGETQYF | TGTGCCAGCAGCTTACTAGCGGGAGGGCTGGGCGAGACCCAGTACTTC
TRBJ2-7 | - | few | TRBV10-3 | CAIGPGEYEQYF | TGTGCCATCGGGCCCGGTGAGTACGAGCAGTACTTC
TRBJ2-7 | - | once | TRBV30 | CAWNRDRAYEQYF | TGTGCCTGGAACCGGGATAGGGCCTACGAGCAGTACTTC
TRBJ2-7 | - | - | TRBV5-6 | CASSLVAGSSYEQYF | TGTGCCAGCAGCTTGGTGGCAGGGAGCTCCTACGAGCAGTACTTC
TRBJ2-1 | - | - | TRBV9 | CASSARDSYNEQFF | TGTGCCAGCAGCGCCCGGGACTCCTACAATGAGCAGTTCTTC
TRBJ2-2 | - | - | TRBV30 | CAWRPGARNTGELFF | TGTGCCTGGCGCCCGGGAGCGAGGAACACCGGGGAGCTGTTTTTT